The clone carrying this T cell receptor (beta chain) was counted a single time. The sample originates from a study of CD8 T cells in Susac syndrome. An amount of RNA that ranged from roughly 0.45 to 1 ug was reverse transcribed with random hexamers. TCRdb reanalysed the immunoSEQ multiplex PCR reads using MiXCR and keeps one entry per CDR3 protein. The repertoire has 200,000 or so distinct CDR3 sequences, roughly 96% of them found once; the top ten carry 0.093%. This CDR3 has 14 residues. Trimming removed 2 bases from V and 4 bases from J, with 8 bases in between. CDR1 is ENHRY, CDR2 SYGVKD, per germline.

Sequencing input: CD4+ T cells from PBMCs. This clonotype was sampled from a human donor with multiple sclerosis. The genes are TRBV10-3 and TRBJ2-2, with D perhaps matching TRBD2 (6 bases). The CDR3 DNA sequence: TGTGCCATCAGTGAGGACGGGAGCACCGGGGAGCTGTTTTTT. Encoded protein: CAISEDGSTGELFF.